This record concerns one T cell receptor beta chain sequence. The data were taken from a study of blood T cell repertoires in COVID-19. V dropped 11 bases and J dropped 6; count of bases not matched to a gene: 9. The germline CDR1 and CDR2 sequences are MNHEY and SVGAGI. This CDR3 comprises 12 residues. The repertoire was sequenced with immunoSEQ multiplex PCR; TCRdb's copy has only in-frame clones and lacks some. Here the sample spans about 66,000 clones, about 90% being singletons. Sequenced material: peripheral blood. The chain recombines TRBV6-5 with TRBJ2-7, with 8 bases aligning to TRBD1. This clonotype was obtained from a man aged 55 to 70 with acute or convalescent COVID-19. CDR3 nucleotides: TGTGCCCTTCAGGGGGCAGGGGCCGAGCAGTACTTC. Amino acid sequence: CALQGAGAEQYF.